Here is one TCR beta chain with its context. Its antigen is unidentified. These data come from a study of T-cell memory formation after mild COVID-19. Study overall: TCR clusters were mostly donor specific.

TCRdb fed the 5' RACE reads into MiXCR, producing one record per CDR3 protein. The repertoire holds 110,000 to 150,000 distinct CDR3 sequences, with around 15% as singletons. Study findings and constraints: Clones that contracted from day 15 to 85 had balanced CD4/CD8; later expanders were CD4+ biased. Second-wave clones peaking on day 37 lacked confirmed SARS-CoV-2 specificity.

This CDR3 is 14 amino acids long. V was trimmed by 4 bases and J by 6 bases, leaving 16 bases between them. The clonotype was recovered from an adult woman who had mild COVID-19 (a few samples of this study predate the infection). Cell type and time point are not known. This rearrangement joins TRBV12-3 or TRBV12-4 to TRBJ2-7; D is uncertain. Material for sequencing was PBMCs or a T cell subset sorted from them (not recorded which). DNA for the CDR3: TGTGCCAGCAGTTCTCAGAAGGGTTCAAGCGAGCAGTACTTC. Translation: CASSSQKGSSEQYF.